This T cell receptor (beta chain) was sequenced during a study of cytomegalovirus exposure and HLA in healthy donors. This CDR3 is 15 amino acids long. The V and J ends lost 0 bases and 4 bases respectively, with 11 bases between them. Germline values: CDR1 MNHNY, CDR2 SVGAGI (reference sequence). PCR was performed using 60 Vbeta and 13 Jbeta primers. Method: immunoSEQ multiplex PCR; TCRdb's copy keeps in-frame clones and lacks some. The table for this sample gives approximately 58,000 clones. Study results and limitations: In a later analysis, most CMV-associated TCR beta chains appeared HLA-restricted. A link between a missense DCLRE1C variant and TCR beta V- and J-gene trimming emerged from a later analysis.

In regard to this clone: The antigen remains unidentified.

The origin of this receptor is a young man in good health and CMV-seropositive. The chain links TRBV6-6 to TRBJ2-3; maybe TRBD1 (5 bases). Sequencing was carried out using PBMCs. The CDR3 sequence is CASSYSQDNPDTQYF. The DNA of the CDR3 is TGTGCCAGCAGTTACTCGCAGGACAACCCAGATACGCAGTATTTT.